This TCR beta chain was sequenced for a study of regulatory T cells in long-lasting Graves disease. General study results and limits: Thyroid tissue was not studied; only peripheral blood was.

According to the study, TCR beta libraries were built with iRepertoire HTBI primers and CDR3-region Arm-PCR. Each CDR3 protein gets one entry after TCRdb re-called the multiplex PCR reads with MiXCR. Of about 540,000 distinct CDR3 sequences in the sample, less than 15% were seen once. Germline V CDR1 and CDR2: LGHDT, YNNKEL (reference sequence). V was trimmed by 4 bases and J by 0 bases, leaving 9 bases between them. The CDR3 runs to 15 residues. Documented time point: newly diagnosed GD, antithyroid drugs for less than 3 months. PBMCs provided the RNA from which the TCR library was made. Details on this clonotype: Its specificity is not known.

The same data also went into a second study, on T cells in Graves' hyperthyroidism and ophthalmopathy. That publication notes: Thyroid ultrasound, orbital computed tomography, clinical symptoms, and serum thyroxine and TRAb underpinned diagnoses. The primer set for the first-round RT-PCR of the TCR CDR3 was HTBI.

The sequencing used peripheral blood mononuclear cells (PBMCs), collected at new diagnosis, from a patient treated with antithyroid drugs. The chain recombines TRBV3-1 with TRBJ1-4, with a weak D call TRBD1 (6 bases). This receptor was taken from a man aged 30 to 39 with Graves disease. CDR3 nucleotides: TGTGCCAGCAGCCGAGGGGGGGCAACTAATGAAAAACTGTTTTTT. Its translation is CASSRGGATNEKLFF.